The next 32 T cell receptor beta chains were all read from a single sample in a study of cytotoxic CD8 clonotypes in ibrutinib-treated CLL. Profiling relied on immunoSEQ multiplex PCR, and the TCRdb table lists in-frame clones only, not all of them. The sample contains fewer than 400,000 clones, about 64% of which appear only once. The sample consisted of PBMCs, taken after 36 months of ibrutinib treatment. The source is a human donor with chronic lymphocytic leukemia.

The chain is built from TRBV7-2 and TRBJ2-7, with unresolved D. This CDR3 is 14 amino acids long. Trimming pared 5 bases from V and 6 bases from J, leaving 17 bases between. CDR1 is SGHTA, CDR2 FQGNSA, per germline. Here the CDR3 DNA reads TGTGCCAGCAGCCCAAGTTTAACCCTGGCCGAGCAGTACTTC. Residues: CASSPSLTLAEQYF.

The chain is built from TRBV29-1 and TRBJ1-4, with unresolved D. Trimming took off 6 bases at V and 4 bases at J, with 12 bases between the two ends. Germline CDR1 reads SQVTM; CDR2 reads ANQGSEA. The CDR3 is made up of 13 amino acids. This CDR3 is CSVEIGLNEKLFF. The CDR3 region has the DNA TGCAGCGTCGAGATAGGGCTTAATGAAAAACTGTTTTTT.

The J gene is TRBJ2-7, the V gene TRBV5-1; no definite D call. Trimming left V 5 bases short and J 4 bases short, with 13 bases between. In germline, CDR1 is SGHRS, CDR2 YFSETQ. The CDR3 sequence is 13 residues long. The CDR3 protein is CASSSLDEYEQYF. In nucleotides, the CDR3 is TGCGCCAGCAGTAGCCTGGATGAGTACGAGCAGTACTTC. Drawing the rest from reference TRBV5-1 and TRBJ2-7, the complete variable domain is KAGVTQTPRYLIKTRGQQVTLSCSPISGHRSVSWYQQTPGQGLQFLFEYFSETQRNKGNFPGRFSGRQFSNSRSEMNVSTLELGDSALYLCASSSLDEYEQYFGPGTRLTVT.

The chain couples TRBV2 to TRBJ1-3; D remains unclear. The CDR3 length is 16 residues. V dropped 3 bases and J dropped 4 bases, with 16 bases sitting between them. Germline V gives CDR1 SNHLY, CDR2 FYNNEI. The CDR3 loop is CASSEGKATPGNTIYF. In DNA form, the CDR3 reads TGTGCCAGCAGTGAGGGGAAGGCGACCCCAGGAAACACCATATATTTT.

V usage is TRBV15 and J usage is TRBJ1-2; 8 nucleotides line up with TRBD1. The CDR3 sequence is 15 residues long. V trimming: 5 bases; J trimming: 0 bases; junction bases outside the gene matches: 5. Germline assignment: CDR1 LNHNV and CDR2 YYDKDF (reference sequence). For the CDR3, the DNA is TGTGCCACCAGCCGGACAGGGAAAACTAACTATGGCTACACCTTC. This codes for CATSRTGKTNYGYTF.

The J gene is TRBJ2-5, the V gene TRBV7-9; D uncertain. The CDR3 has 13 residues. Trimming removed 3 bases at V and 1 base at J, with 6 bases between. Per germline, CDR1 SEHNR and CDR2 FQNEAQ (reference sequence). The CDR3 loop is CASSLNSQETQYF. CDR3 coding DNA: TGTGCCAGCAGCTTGAACAGCCAAGAGACCCAGTACTTC.

As to this clone: Within the sample, other DNA sequences also encode this same CDR3. The CDR3 DNA reads as TGCGCCAGCAGCTTGAGCGGGCCTAGCACAGATACGCAGTATTTT. Translated: CASSLSGPSTDTQYF. This sequence joins TRBV5-1 and TRBJ2-3; a weak D match, TRBD2 (6 bases). CDR1 is SGHRS and CDR2 is YFSETQ in the germline V gene. This CDR3 region has 15 residues. V lost 1 base, J lost 0 bases, and 9 bases lay in between.

This chain links TRBV2 with TRBJ2-3, with 12 nucleotides matching TRBD2. The V segment lost 6 bases and the J segment 12 bases; nucleotides outside the gene matches: 1. Germline-derived CDR1 and CDR2 are SNHLY and FYNNEI. The CDR3 extends over 11 amino acids. CDR3 coding DNA: TGTGCCAGCAGGACTAGCGGGAGTCAGTATTTT. This sequence encodes CASRTSGSQYF.

The chain combines TRBV25-1 with TRBJ2-5; 9 bases agree with TRBD1. Germline CDR1 and CDR2: MGHDK and SYGVNS. The V gene end was trimmed by 6 bases and the J gene end by 2 bases; junction bases not matched to a gene: 7. The CDR3 has 15 residues. The CDR3 coding sequence is TGTGCCAGCAGGAACAGACAGGGGGGTCAAGAGACCCAGTACTTC. It translates to CASRNRQGGQETQYF.

The gene calls are TRBV5-1 and TRBJ2-5; a weak D match, TRBD1 (5 bases). V dropped 2 bases and J dropped 1 base, with 9 bases sitting between them. Germline V lookup: CDR1 SGHRS, CDR2 YFSETQ. The length of the CDR3 is 14 residues. The CDR3 bases are TGCGCCAGCAGCTTAGGACATCGCCAAGAGACCCAGTACTTC. Translating it yields CASSLGHRQETQYF. Looking up the rest from reference TRBV5-1 and TRBJ2-5 gives the full variable domain: KAGVTQTPRYLIKTRGQQVTLSCSPISGHRSVSWYQQTPGQGLQFLFEYFSETQRNKGNFPGRFSGRQFSNSRSEMNVSTLELGDSALYLCASSLGHRQETQYFGPGTRLLVL.

V gene TRBV5-1 combines with J gene TRBJ2-7; 7 positions match TRBD2. This CDR3 contains 16 residues. The germline V gene has CDR1 SGHRS and CDR2 YFSETQ. Trimming at V came to 4 bases and at J to 3 bases, leaving 13 bases not matched to a gene. The CDR3 loop reads CASSRRTSDYYYEQYF. The CDR3 coding sequence is TGCGCCAGCAGCCGACGAACTAGCGACTACTACTACGAGCAGTACTTC. Based on the CDR3 plus reference TRBV5-1 and TRBJ2-7, the full variable domain is KAGVTQTPRYLIKTRGQQVTLSCSPISGHRSVSWYQQTPGQGLQFLFEYFSETQRNKGNFPGRFSGRQFSNSRSEMNVSTLELGDSALYLCASSRRTSDYYYEQYFGPGTRLTVT.

This chain uses TRBV11-2 with TRBJ2-2, with D hard to call. Germline lookup yields CDR1 SGHAT and CDR2 FQNNGV. The CDR3 runs to 14 residues. Deletions cut 0 bases from V and 5 bases from J, with 7 bases between. This chain's CDR3 is CASSLEVATGELFF. CDR3 nucleotide sequence: TGTGCCAGCAGCTTAGAGGTAGCAACCGGGGAGCTGTTTTTT.

This clone was detected only a few times. DNA for the CDR3: TGTGCCAGCAGCTTACAGGATGGGGACACTGAAGCTTTCTTT. Its protein product is CASSLQDGDTEAFF. The rearrangement joins TRBV11-2 to TRBJ1-1; no definite D call. Germline lookup yields CDR1 SGHAT and CDR2 FQNNGV. The CDR3 has 14 amino acids. The ends were cut back, 2 bases at V and 3 bases at J, with 10 bases in the middle.

This rearrangement joins TRBV5-1 to TRBJ1-1; possible D gene TRBD1, 5 bases. This CDR3 is built from 14 residues. Trimming removed 1 base from V and 6 bases from J, with 13 bases in between. CDR1 and CDR2 from the germline V gene are SGHRS and YFSETQ. Here the CDR3 reads CASSLTAGLPEAFF. In DNA form, the CDR3 reads TGCGCCAGCAGCTTGACGGCAGGGCTCCCTGAAGCTTTCTTT.

This clone was seen a few times. The gene calls are TRBV5-6 and TRBJ2-6; D is unresolved. Germline CDR1 and CDR2: SGHDT and YYEEEE. Trimming took off 2 bases at V and 2 bases at J, with 2 bases between the two ends. The CDR3 has 13 amino acids. CDR3 sequence reads: CASSLTGANVLTF. As DNA, the CDR3 is TGTGCCAGCAGCTTAACTGGGGCCAACGTCCTGACTTTC.

The chain joins TRBV9 to TRBJ1-5; D perhaps matches TRBD1 (5 bases). There are 13 residues in the CDR3. Germline V CDR1 and CDR2: SGDLS, YYNGEE. V lost 3 bases to trimming and J lost 7 bases, with 11 bases between them. The CDR3 reads CASSADSRQPQHF. In DNA, the CDR3 is TGTGCCAGCAGCGCCGACAGCAGACAGCCCCAGCATTTT.

This clone has a handful of counts. The chain has TRBV4-3 and TRBJ1-2; 10 bases agree with TRBD1. Germline values: CDR1 LGHNA, CDR2 YSLEER. J was trimmed by 3 bases and V by 4 bases; bases with no gene match: 8. The CDR3 is made up of 16 amino acids. CDR3 loop: CASSLTADRGHYGYTF. For the CDR3, the DNA is TGCGCCAGCAGCCTAACGGCCGACAGGGGGCACTATGGCTACACCTTC.

The CDR3: CASSLTESTNEKLFF. The DNA for the CDR3 is TGTGCCAGCAGCTTGACAGAGAGCACTAATGAAAAACTGTTTTTT. The chain is built from TRBV7-6 and TRBJ1-4, with D perhaps matching TRBD1 (5 bases). The CDR3 consists of 15 residues. Germline V lookup: CDR1 SGHVS, CDR2 FNYEAQ. V lost 3 bases and J 2 bases, leaving 10 bases between the germline ends.

The rearrangement joins TRBV4-1 to TRBJ1-1, with D possibly being TRBD1 (6 bases). The CDR3 extends over 14 amino acids. The V end was cut by 8 bases, the J end by 4 bases, with 17 bases between. From germline, CDR1 is MGHRA and CDR2 YSYEKL. The DNA for the CDR3 is TGCGCCAGCCTCAGCATGGGGGCTTCCACTGAAGCTTTCTTT. It encodes CASLSMGASTEAFF.

The rearrangement joins TRBV28 to TRBJ2-7, with D possibly TRBD1 on 5 matching bases. Trimming took off 8 bases at V and 4 bases at J, with 15 bases between the two ends. The CDR3 sequence is 13 residues long. Germline-derived CDR1 and CDR2 are MDHEN and SYDVKM. CDR3 amino acids: CASLNDRSYEQYF. The DNA of the CDR3 is TGTGCCAGCTTAAACGACAGAAGTTACGAGCAGTACTTC.

V gene TRBV5-1 combines with J gene TRBJ2-1, with 7 positions matching TRBD1. From germline, CDR1 is SGHRS and CDR2 YFSETQ. The CDR3 length is 15 residues. V shed 1 base, J shed 5 bases, and the junction held 6 bases outside the gene matches. DNA of the CDR3: TGCGCCAGCAGCTTGAGGGGACAGACAAACAATGAGCAGTTCTTC. Amino acid sequence: CASSLRGQTNNEQFF.

The chain carries TRBV6-7 and TRBJ2-7; the D is unclear. TRBV6-7 is an ORF, with its function uncertain. Trimming left V 2 bases short and J 1 base short, with 18 bases between. The CDR3 is made up of 17 amino acids. The DNA for the CDR3 is TGTGCCAGCAGTTACCGGGCTTCGTGGACCGTATCCTACGAGCAGTACTTC. It translates to CASSYRASWTVSYEQYF.

The CDR3 nucleotides read TGTGCCAGCTCACCACCGACCGGGACACCAATAACCTATGGCTACACCTTC. Amino acids: CASSPPTGTPITYGYTF. The J gene is TRBJ1-2, the V gene TRBV18, with a tentative D call TRBD1 (6 bases). The V and J ends lost 0 bases and 4 bases respectively, with 18 bases between them. The CDR3 length is 17 residues. Germline V gene data show CDR1 as KGHSH and CDR2 as LQKENI.

The V gene is TRBV12-5, the J gene TRBJ2-1; TRBD1 matches at 7 bases. Looked up from germline, CDR1 is LGHNT and CDR2 is FRNRAP. This CDR3 has 13 residues. The V gene end was trimmed by 9 bases and the J gene end by 2 bases; junction bases not matched to a gene: 4. The CDR3 spells CASGTEAYNEQFF. In DNA, the CDR3 is TGTGCTAGCGGGACAGAGGCCTACAATGAGCAGTTCTTC.

The chain couples TRBV5-1 to TRBJ1-3; no clear D. CDR1 is SGHRS and CDR2 is YFSETQ in the germline V gene. The CDR3 has 13 amino acids. Trimming removed 5 bases from V and 0 bases from J, with 6 bases in between. As DNA, the CDR3 is TGCGCCAGCAGGGCTAGCTCTGGAAACACCATATATTTT. Amino acid sequence: CASRASSGNTIYF.

This clone occurred a few times. This chain joins TRBV6-5 and TRBJ2-1, with D perhaps matching TRBD2 (5 bases). The CDR3 runs to 16 residues. V gave up 0 bases and J gave up 6 bases, with 15 bases separating them. The V gene's germline CDR1 is MNHEY and CDR2 SVGAGI. Here the CDR3 reads CASSYSTLALRNEQFF. In DNA, the CDR3 is TGTGCCAGCAGTTACTCGACTTTAGCGCTTCGCAATGAGCAGTTCTTC.

The V call is TRBV28, the J call TRBJ2-3; D not certain. With 1 base removed from V and 2 bases from J, the gap between germline ends came to 10 bases. Germline-derived CDR1 and CDR2 are MDHEN and SYDVKM. This CDR3 has 15 residues. The CDR3 region has the DNA TGTGCCAGCAGTTTATCAGGCGGTTTCACAGATACGCAGTATTTT. Translated: CASSLSGGFTDTQYF.

The genes are TRBV2 and TRBJ1-4; 9 positions agree with TRBD1. J gave up 0 bases and V 6 bases, and 2 bases lay outside the gene matches. This CDR3 contains 15 residues. Germline V gives CDR1 SNHLY, CDR2 FYNNEI. CDR3 sequence: CASRRDRATNEKLFF. In DNA form, the CDR3 reads TGTGCCAGCAGGCGGGACAGGGCAACTAATGAAAAACTGTTTTTT.

The chain uses TRBV7-2 and TRBJ2-1; D may be TRBD2 (7 bases). CDR3 length: 18 amino acids. CDR1 SGHTA and CDR2 FQGNSA come from the germline V gene. V was shortened by 2 bases and J by 4 bases, with 21 bases between the two germline ends. The CDR3 DNA reads as TGTGCCAGCAGCTTATCTTCTAGCGGAGGGGGGAATTACAATGAGCAGTTCTTC. Translated, it gives CASSLSSSGGGNYNEQFF.

The chain carries TRBV10-3 and TRBJ2-5, with D unclear. This CDR3 comprises 11 residues. V was cut by 5 bases and J by 3 bases, with 4 bases left in between. Looked up from germline, CDR1 is ENHRY and CDR2 is SYGVKD. The CDR3: CAISIEETQYF. CDR3 sequence (DNA): TGTGCCATCAGTATTGAAGAGACCCAGTACTTC.

V is TRBV2 and J is TRBJ2-2; TRBD1 might be the D (5 bases). This CDR3 has 14 amino acids. Germline-derived CDR1 and CDR2 are SNHLY and FYNNEI. With 6 bases removed from V and 1 base from J, the gap between germline ends came to 9 bases. CDR3 DNA: TGTGCCAGCAGGAGGACAAAGAACACCGGGGAGCTGTTTTTT. Translation gives CASRRTKNTGELFF.

The chain joins TRBV9 to TRBJ1-6; D is ambiguous. Trimming removed 0 bases at V and 7 bases at J, with 11 bases between. CDR1 is SGDLS, CDR2 YYNGEE, per germline. CDR3 length: 15 amino acids. The chain's CDR3 is CASSVDPATNSPLHF. CDR3 DNA: TGTGCCAGCAGCGTAGATCCCGCCACGAATTCACCCCTCCACTTT.